This T cell receptor (beta chain) is from a study of T-cell memory formation after mild COVID-19 (dated by TCRdb to the early 2020s). Turning to the overall study: Most TCR sequence clusters were specific to one of the two donors. In a couple of donors, T-cell clones that expanded and contracted after mild COVID-19 were tracked by sequencing TCRalpha and TCRbeta repertoires over time. Two young, previously healthy adult volunteers, one female and one male, were included in the cohort. General conclusions and limits of the study: From day 15 to 85, contracting clones showed balanced CD4/CD8 phenotypes, whereas a second wave of clones that expanded from day 15 to 37 leaned towards CD4+. Some responding clones were found in pre-infection memory, which suggests that pre-existing cross-reactive memory T cells took part in the SARS-CoV-2 response. The study included only a couple of mild cases, and larger cohorts that include severe cases with pre-infection samples were judged to be necessary. Contracting CD4+ clones turned up mainly in the CM and EM memory subsets, whereas EMRA was where CD8+ clones were enriched. SARS-CoV-2 specificity of the second-wave clones peaking on day 37 was not confirmed.

This clonotype was detected many times. Its target antigen remains unknown. One base away there is no much larger clone; base qualities are not given. Ficoll-Paque density gradient centrifugation was used to isolate PBMCs. Germline trimming amounts to 4 bases on V and 0 bases on J, with 4 as the count of junction bases outside the gene matches. The CDR3 contains 15 residues, cysteine and phenylalanine counted. The entry retains the CDR3 DNA only, 45 bases that are in frame from base 1. The germline V gene encodes CDR1 MGHRA and CDR2 YSYEKL. This sample was sequenced with an Illumina NovaSeq 6000. Using 5'RACE with constant-segment primers, TCRalpha and TCRbeta cDNA libraries were constructed, with sample barcodes and unique molecular identifiers added in the process. RNA was extracted from every sample with Trizol reagent. The libraries were amplified in two PCR steps, and the second step added a second sample barcode and Illumina TruSeq adapters. Sequencing of libraries was performed on an Illumina NovaSeq with 2 x 150 bp paired-end reads. Per the original workflow: Reads were demultiplexed and collapsed into UMI-guided consensus sequences with migec v1.2.7. Using mixcr v2.1.11, the UMI consensuses were aligned to TRA and TRB V and J templates and assembled into clonotypes. A clonotype was counted as expanded or contracted only if both edgeR and NoisET called the change significant, with noise models trained on biological replicates. For edgeR calls, the thresholds were a false discovery rate-adjusted p below 0.01 and a log2 fold-change of 1. As an exploratory analysis of dynamics, max-normalized trajectories of the 1000 most abundant clonotypes were examined with PCA combined with hierarchical clustering. Each responding clone was given a CD4 or CD8 phenotype based on the CD4+ and CD8+ repertoires, which had been sequenced separately. TCRdb took the public reads, trimmed them with fastp at Q25, ran MiXCR for clone calling and kept in-frame beta chains. When rows share a CDR3 protein, they turn into one entry using the most common DNA and genes. These V and J calls rely on TCRdb rather than the paper's analysis. The sample profile shows 350,000 to 500,000 distinct CDR3 sequences; roughly 18% of them were found once. The biggest ten clones account for roughly 21% of the sample.

The sequencing input was PBMCs or a T cell subset sorted from them (not recorded which). The chain links TRBV4-1 with TRBJ2-7, and TRBD1 aligns with 9 junction nucleotides. This receptor was obtained from a man younger than 30 who had mild COVID-19 (a few samples of this study predate the infection). The sample titles of this study are shuffled in the database, so cell type and time point are left out; the donor was told from shared clones. The DNA sequence follows: TGCGCCAGCAGCCGAGGACAGGGGAGCTCCTACGAGCAGTACTTC. Its coded protein is CASSRGQGSSYEQYF.